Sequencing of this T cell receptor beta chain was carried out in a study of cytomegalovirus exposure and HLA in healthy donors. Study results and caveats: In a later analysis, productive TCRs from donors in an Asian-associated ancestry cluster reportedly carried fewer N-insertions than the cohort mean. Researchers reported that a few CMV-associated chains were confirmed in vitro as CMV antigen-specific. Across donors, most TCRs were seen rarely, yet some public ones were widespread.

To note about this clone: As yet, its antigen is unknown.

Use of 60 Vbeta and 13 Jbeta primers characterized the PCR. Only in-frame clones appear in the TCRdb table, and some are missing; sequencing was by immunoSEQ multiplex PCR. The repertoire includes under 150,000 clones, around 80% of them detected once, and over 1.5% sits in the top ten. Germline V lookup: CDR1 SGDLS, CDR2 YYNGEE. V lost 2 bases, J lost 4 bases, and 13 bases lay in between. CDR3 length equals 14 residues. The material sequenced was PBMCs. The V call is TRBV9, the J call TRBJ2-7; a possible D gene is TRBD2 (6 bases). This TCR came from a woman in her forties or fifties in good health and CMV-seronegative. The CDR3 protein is CASSVGGENYEQYF. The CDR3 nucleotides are TGTGCCAGCAGCGTTGGAGGGGAGAATTACGAGCAGTACTTC. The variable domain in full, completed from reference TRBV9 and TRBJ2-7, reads DSGVTQTPKHLITATGQRVTLRCSPRSGDLSVYWYQQSLDQGLQFLIQYYNGEERAKGNILERFSAQQFPDLHSELNLSSLELGDSALYFCASSVGGENYEQYFGPGTRLTVT.